One sample yielded the 3 T cell receptor beta chains listed below, sequenced in a study of Ad26.COV2.S vaccination and SARS-CoV-2 variants. The treatment: approximately 18 received Ad26.COV2.S at low or high dose, single or two shots; a few received placebo; per-sample allocation not given. Day 63 following the first vaccine or placebo injection was when the samples were taken. Assay: immunoSEQ multiplex PCR; the TCRdb copy retains only in-frame clones and omits some. The table includes over 400,000 clones, about 90% detected once. Material: peripheral blood, obtained in a trial of Ad26.COV2.S vaccine versus placebo. The receptors were gathered from a person aged 18-60 years who received the Ad26.COV2.S COVID-19 vaccine or a placebo.

The rearrangement uses TRBV2 and TRBJ1-4; D ambiguous. CDR3 length equals 13 residues. CDR1 is SNHLY and CDR2 is FYNNEI in the germline V gene. The V and J ends lost 2 bases and 7 bases respectively, with 8 bases between them. The chain's CDR3 is CASSETWGEKLFF. The DNA of the CDR3 is TGTGCCAGCAGTGAAACCTGGGGTGAAAAACTGTTTTTT.

The V call is TRBV5-5, the J call TRBJ2-7; D is ambiguous. Per the germline V gene, CDR1 is SGHKS and CDR2 is YYEKEE (reference sequence). Trimming pared 2 bases from V and 1 base from J, leaving 10 bases between. The CDR3 covers 14 residues. The CDR3 protein is CASSFGLGSYEQYF. CDR3 DNA: TGTGCCAGCAGCTTTGGGCTAGGTTCCTACGAGCAGTACTTC.

The chain recombines TRBV4-3 with TRBJ1-2; TRBD1 agrees at 8 bases. Germline V gene lookup returns CDR1 LGHNA and CDR2 YSLEER. CDR3 length: 14 amino acids. J was trimmed by 6 bases and V by 1 base; bases with no gene match: 4. The CDR3 is CASSQVTGEHGYTF. The CDR3, as DNA: TGCGCCAGCAGCCAAGTGACAGGGGAACATGGCTACACCTTC.